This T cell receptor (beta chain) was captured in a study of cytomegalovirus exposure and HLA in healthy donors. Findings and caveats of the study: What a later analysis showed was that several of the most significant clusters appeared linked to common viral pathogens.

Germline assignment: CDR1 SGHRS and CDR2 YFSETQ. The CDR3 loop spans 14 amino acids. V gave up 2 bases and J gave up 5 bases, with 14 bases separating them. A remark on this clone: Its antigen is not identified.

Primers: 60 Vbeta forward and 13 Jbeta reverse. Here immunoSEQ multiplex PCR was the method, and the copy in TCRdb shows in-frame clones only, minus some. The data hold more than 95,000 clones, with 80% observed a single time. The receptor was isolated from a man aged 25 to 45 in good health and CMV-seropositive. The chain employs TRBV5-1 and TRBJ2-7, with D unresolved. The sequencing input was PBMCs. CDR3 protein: CASSFTPFADEQYF. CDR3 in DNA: TGCGCCAGCAGCTTTACACCTTTCGCAGACGAGCAGTACTTC.